Described below is a single T cell receptor beta chain sequence and its context. Its antigen remains unidentified. Germline CDR1 reads MNHEY; CDR2 reads SMNVEV (reference sequence). V shed 4 bases and J 3 bases; nucleotides not matched to a gene: 8. This CDR3 is 15 amino acids long. This sample stems from a study of beta chain features in type 1 diabetes. Study overall: The patients were much like the healthy donors in age, gender and cell yields. Overall study findings and caveats: Patients' naive, central memory and regulatory TCRB repertoires appeared more alike than those of healthy donors. The VDJ junctions of type 1 diabetes patients carried fewer insertions and more deletions. Moderate but significant shortening of TCRB CDR3s was recorded in all four CD4+ subsets from Type 1 diabetes patients.

Since all of the isolated RNA was reverse transcribed, expressed TCRB transcripts were what got sequenced. Sequencing used immunoSEQ multiplex PCR; TCRdb keeps in-frame clones, though not all of them. The sample carries around 110,000 clones, roughly 17% recorded once. The authors sorted CD4+ naive, central memory, regulatory and stem cell-like memory cells via CD45RO/CCR7/CD25/CD127/CD95/CD27. The chain has TRBV27 and TRBJ2-7; 8 bases agree with TRBD1. This TCR was recovered from a man in his thirties or forties with type 1 diabetes. Sequences were obtained from central memory CD4+ T cells from blood. CDR3 nucleotide sequence: TGTGCCAGCAGTTCAAAGACAGGGGCGCTCTACGAGCAGTACTTC. It yields the protein CASSSKTGALYEQYF.